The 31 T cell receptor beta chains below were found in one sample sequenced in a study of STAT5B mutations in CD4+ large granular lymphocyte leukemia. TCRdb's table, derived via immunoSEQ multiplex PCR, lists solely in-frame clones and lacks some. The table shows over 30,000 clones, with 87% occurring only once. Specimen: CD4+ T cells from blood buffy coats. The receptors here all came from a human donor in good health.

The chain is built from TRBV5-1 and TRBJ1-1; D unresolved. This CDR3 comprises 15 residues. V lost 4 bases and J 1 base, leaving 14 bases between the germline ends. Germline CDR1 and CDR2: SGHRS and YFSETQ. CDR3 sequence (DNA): TGCGCCAGCAGCCCAGACCGTGCAGCGAACACTGAAGCTTTCTTT. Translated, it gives CASSPDRAANTEAFF.

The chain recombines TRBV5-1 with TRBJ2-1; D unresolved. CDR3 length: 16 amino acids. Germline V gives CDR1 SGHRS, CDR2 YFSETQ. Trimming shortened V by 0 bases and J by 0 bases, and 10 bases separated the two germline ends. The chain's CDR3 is CASSLVGGSSYNEQFF. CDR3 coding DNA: TGCGCCAGCAGCTTGGTAGGCGGTAGCTCCTACAATGAGCAGTTCTTC. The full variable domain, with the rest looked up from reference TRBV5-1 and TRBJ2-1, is KAGVTQTPRYLIKTRGQQVTLSCSPISGHRSVSWYQQTPGQGLQFLFEYFSETQRNKGNFPGRFSGRQFSNSRSEMNVSTLELGDSALYLCASSLVGGSSYNEQFFGPGTRLTVL.

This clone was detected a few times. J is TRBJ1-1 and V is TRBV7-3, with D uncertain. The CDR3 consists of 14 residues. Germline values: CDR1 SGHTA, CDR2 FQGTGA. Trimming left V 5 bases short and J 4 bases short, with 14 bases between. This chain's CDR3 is CASSPSVGSTEAFF. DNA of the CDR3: TGTGCCAGCAGCCCCTCCGTGGGGTCCACTGAAGCTTTCTTT.

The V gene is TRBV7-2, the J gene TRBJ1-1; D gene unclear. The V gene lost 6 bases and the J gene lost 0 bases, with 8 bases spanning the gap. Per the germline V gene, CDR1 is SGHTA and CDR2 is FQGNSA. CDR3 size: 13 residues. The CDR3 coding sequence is TGTGCCAGCAGATTACACATGAACACTGAAGCTTTCTTT. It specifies CASRLHMNTEAFF.

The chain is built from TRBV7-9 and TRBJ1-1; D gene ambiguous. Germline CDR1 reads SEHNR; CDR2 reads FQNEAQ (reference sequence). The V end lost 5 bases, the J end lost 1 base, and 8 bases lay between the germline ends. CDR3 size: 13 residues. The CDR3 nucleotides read TGTGCCAGCAGCCAACATGGGAACACTGAAGCTTTCTTT. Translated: CASSQHGNTEAFF.

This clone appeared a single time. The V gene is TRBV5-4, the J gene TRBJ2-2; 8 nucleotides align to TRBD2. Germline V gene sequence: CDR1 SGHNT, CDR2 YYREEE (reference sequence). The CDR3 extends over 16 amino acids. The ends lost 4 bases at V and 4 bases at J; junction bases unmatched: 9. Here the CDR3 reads CASSSPPSGSTGELFF. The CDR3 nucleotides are TGTGCCAGCAGCAGCCCTCCGAGCGGGAGCACCGGGGAGCTGTTTTTT. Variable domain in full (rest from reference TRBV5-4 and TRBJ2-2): ETGVTQSPTHLIKTRGQQVTLRCSSQSGHNTVSWYQQALGQGPQFIFQYYREEENGRGNFPPRFSGLQFPNYSSELNVNALELDDSALYLCASSSPPSGSTGELFFGEGSRLTVL.

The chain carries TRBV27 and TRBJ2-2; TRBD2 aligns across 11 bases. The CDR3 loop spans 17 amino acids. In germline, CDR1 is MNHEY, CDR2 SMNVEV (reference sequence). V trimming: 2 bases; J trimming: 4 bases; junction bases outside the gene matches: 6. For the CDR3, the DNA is TGTGCCAGCAGTTTAGCGCTAGCGGGAGGTAGCACCGGGGAGCTGTTTTTT. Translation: CASSLALAGGSTGELFF.

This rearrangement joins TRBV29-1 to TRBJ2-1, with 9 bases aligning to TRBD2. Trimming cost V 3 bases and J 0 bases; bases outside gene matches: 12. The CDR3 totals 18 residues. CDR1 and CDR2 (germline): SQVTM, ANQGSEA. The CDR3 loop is CSVDWVKREDRSYNEQFF. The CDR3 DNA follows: TGCAGCGTTGACTGGGTTAAGCGGGAGGATCGCTCCTACAATGAGCAGTTCTTC.

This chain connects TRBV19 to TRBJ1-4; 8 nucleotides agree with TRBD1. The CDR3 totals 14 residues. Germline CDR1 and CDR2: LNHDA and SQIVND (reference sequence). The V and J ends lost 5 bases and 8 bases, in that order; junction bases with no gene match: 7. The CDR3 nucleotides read TGTGCCAGTAGTCAATCAGGGGGCCTCGAAAAACTGTTTTTT. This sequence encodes CASSQSGGLEKLFF.

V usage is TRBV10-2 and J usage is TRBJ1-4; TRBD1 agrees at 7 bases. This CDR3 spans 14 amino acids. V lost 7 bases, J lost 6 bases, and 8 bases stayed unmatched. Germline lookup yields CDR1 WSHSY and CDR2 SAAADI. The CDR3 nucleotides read TGCGCCAGCAAGTCGACAGGGTATTATGAAAAACTGTTTTTT. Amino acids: CASKSTGYYEKLFF.

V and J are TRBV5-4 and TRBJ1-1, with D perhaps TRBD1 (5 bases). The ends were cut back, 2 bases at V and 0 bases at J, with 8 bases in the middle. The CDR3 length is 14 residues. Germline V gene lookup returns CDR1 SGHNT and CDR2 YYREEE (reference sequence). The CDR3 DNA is TGTGCCAGCAGCTTTAAGGGGCTGAACACTGAAGCTTTCTTT. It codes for CASSFKGLNTEAFF. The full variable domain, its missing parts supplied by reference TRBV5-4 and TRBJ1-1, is ETGVTQSPTHLIKTRGQQVTLRCSSQSGHNTVSWYQQALGQGPQFIFQYYREEENGRGNFPPRFSGLQFPNYSSELNVNALELDDSALYLCASSFKGLNTEAFFGQGTRLTVV.

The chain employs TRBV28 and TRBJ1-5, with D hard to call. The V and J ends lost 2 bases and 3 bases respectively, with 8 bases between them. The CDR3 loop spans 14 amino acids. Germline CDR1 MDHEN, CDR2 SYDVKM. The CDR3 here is CASSLSQDNQPQHF. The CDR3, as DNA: TGTGCCAGCAGTTTAAGCCAGGACAATCAGCCCCAGCATTTT.

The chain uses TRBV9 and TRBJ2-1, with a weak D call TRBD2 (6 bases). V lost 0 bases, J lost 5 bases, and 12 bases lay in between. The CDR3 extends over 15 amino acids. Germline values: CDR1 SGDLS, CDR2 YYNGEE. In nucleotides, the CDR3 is TGTGCCAGCAGCGTAGACCCCGGGGGACACAATGAGCAGTTCTTC. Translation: CASSVDPGGHNEQFF.

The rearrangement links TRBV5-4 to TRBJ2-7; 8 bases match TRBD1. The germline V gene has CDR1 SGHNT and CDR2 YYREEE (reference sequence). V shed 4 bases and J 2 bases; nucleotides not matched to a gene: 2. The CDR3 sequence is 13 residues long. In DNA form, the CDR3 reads TGTGCCAGCAGCCGGACAGGGACCTACGAGCAGTACTTC. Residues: CASSRTGTYEQYF.

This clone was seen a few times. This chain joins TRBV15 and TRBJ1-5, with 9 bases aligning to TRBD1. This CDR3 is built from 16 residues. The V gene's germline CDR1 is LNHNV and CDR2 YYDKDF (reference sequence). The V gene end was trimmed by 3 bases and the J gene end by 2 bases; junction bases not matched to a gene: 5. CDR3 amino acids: CATSSTGGSGNQPQHF. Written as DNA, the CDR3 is TGTGCCACCAGCAGTACAGGGGGCTCGGGCAATCAGCCCCAGCATTTT.

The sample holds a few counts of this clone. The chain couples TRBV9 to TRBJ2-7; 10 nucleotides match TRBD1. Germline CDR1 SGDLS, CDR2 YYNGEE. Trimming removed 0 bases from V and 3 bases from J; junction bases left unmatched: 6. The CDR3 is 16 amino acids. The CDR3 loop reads CASSVASGTGDYEQYF. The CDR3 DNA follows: TGTGCCAGCAGCGTAGCTTCCGGGACAGGGGACTACGAGCAGTACTTC.

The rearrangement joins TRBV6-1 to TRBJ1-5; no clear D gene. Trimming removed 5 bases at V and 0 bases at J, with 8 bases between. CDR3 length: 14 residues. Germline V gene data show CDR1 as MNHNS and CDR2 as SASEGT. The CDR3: CASSLRASNQPQHF. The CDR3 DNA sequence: TGTGCCAGCAGTCTGAGGGCTAGCAATCAGCCCCAGCATTTT.

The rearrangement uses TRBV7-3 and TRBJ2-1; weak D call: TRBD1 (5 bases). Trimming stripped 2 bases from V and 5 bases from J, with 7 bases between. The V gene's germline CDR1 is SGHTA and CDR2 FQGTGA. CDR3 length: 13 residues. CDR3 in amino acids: CASSLGANNEQFF. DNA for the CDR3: TGTGCCAGCAGCTTAGGGGCTAACAATGAGCAGTTCTTC.

Written as DNA, the CDR3 is TGTGCCAGCAGCTTGAGGGGTACGCAGTATTTT. Translation: CASSLRGTQYF. The rearrangement links TRBV7-8 to TRBJ2-3, with D tentatively TRBD1 or TRBD2 (5 bases each). Germline V CDR1 and CDR2: SGHVS, FQNEAQ. Trimming removed 3 bases at V and 8 bases at J, with 6 bases between. The length of the CDR3 is 11 residues.

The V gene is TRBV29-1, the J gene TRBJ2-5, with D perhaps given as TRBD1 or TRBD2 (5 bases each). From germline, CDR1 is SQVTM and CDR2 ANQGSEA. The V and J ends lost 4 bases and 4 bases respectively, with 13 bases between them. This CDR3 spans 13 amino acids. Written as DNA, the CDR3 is TGCAGCGTTGCCGGCGGTGGGGGAGAGACCCAGTACTTC. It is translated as CSVAGGGGETQYF.

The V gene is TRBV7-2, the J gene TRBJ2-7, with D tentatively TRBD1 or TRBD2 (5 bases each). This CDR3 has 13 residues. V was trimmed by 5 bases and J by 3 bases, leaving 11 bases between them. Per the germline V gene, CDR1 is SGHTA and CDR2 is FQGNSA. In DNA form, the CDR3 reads TGTGCCAGCAGCCCCGGGACCTTCTACGAGCAGTACTTC. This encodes CASSPGTFYEQYF.

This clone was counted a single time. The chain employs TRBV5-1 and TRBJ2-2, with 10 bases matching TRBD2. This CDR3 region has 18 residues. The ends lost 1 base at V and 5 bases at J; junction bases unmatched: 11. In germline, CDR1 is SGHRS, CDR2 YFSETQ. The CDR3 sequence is CASSLLAGEMAGTGELFF. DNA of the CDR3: TGCGCCAGCAGCTTGCTAGCGGGAGAAATGGCGGGGACCGGGGAGCTGTTTTTT.

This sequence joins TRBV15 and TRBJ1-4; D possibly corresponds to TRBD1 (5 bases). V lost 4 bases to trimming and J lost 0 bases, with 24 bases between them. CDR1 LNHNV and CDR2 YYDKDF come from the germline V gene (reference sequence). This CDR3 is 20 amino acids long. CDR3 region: CATSIGDSGPGFTTNEKLFF. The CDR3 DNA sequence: TGTGCCACCAGCATAGGGGATTCAGGCCCGGGTTTCACAACTAATGAAAAACTGTTTTTT.

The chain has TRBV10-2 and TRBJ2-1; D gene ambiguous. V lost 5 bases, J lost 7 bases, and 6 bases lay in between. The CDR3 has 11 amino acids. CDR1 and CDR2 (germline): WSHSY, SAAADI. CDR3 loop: CASSPVNEQFF. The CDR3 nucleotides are TGCGCCAGCAGTCCCGTAAATGAGCAGTTCTTC.

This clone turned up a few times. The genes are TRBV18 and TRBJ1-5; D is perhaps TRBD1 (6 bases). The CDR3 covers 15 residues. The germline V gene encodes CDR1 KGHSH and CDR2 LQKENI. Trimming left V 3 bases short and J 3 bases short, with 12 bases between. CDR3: CASSPGQGDNQPQHF. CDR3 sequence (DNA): TGTGCCAGCTCACCGGGACAAGGGGACAATCAGCCCCAGCATTTT.

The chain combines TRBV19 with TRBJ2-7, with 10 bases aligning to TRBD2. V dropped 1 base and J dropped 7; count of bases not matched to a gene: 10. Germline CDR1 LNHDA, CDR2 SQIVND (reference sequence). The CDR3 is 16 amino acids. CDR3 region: CASSIVGTSATREQYF. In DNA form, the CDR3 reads TGTGCCAGTAGTATAGTCGGGACTAGCGCCACTCGGGAGCAGTACTTC.

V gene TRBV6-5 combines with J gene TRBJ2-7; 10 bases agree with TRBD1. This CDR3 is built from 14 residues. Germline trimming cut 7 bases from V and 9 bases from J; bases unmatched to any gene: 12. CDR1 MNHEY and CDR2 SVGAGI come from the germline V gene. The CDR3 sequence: CASTTGGQGPRQYF. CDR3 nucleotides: TGTGCCAGCACCACGGGGGGACAGGGGCCGAGGCAGTACTTC.

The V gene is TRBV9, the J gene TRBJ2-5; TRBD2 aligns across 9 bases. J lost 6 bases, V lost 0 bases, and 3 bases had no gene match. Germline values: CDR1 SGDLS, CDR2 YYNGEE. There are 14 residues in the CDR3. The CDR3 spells CASSVDSGRQTQYF. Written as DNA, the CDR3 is TGTGCCAGCAGCGTAGATAGCGGGAGACAGACCCAGTACTTC.

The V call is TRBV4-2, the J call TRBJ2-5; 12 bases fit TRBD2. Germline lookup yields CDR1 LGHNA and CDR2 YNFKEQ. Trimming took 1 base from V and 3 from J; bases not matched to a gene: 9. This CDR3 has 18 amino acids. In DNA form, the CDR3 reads TGTGCCAGCAGCCAAGTGACTAGCGGGAGAGGAGGGGAAGAGACCCAGTACTTC. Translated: CASSQVTSGRGGEETQYF.

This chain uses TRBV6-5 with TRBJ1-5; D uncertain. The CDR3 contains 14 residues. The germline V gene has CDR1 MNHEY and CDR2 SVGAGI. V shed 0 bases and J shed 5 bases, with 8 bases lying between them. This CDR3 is CASSYSAPDQPQHF. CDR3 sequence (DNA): TGTGCCAGCAGTTACTCTGCTCCGGATCAGCCCCAGCATTTT.

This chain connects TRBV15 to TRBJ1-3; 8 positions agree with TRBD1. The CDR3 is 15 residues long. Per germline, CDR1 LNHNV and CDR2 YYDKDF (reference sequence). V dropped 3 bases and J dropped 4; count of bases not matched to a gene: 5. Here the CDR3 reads CATSRDRVAGNTIYF. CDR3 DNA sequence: TGTGCCACCAGCAGGGACAGGGTCGCCGGAAACACCATATATTTT. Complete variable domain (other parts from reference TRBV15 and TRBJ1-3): DAMVIQNPRYQVTQFGKPVTLSCSQTLNHNVMYWYQQKSSQAPKLLFHYYDKDFNNEADTPDNFQSRRPNTSFCFLDIRSPGLGDTAMYLCATSRDRVAGNTIYFGEGSWLTVV.